This T cell receptor beta chain came from a study of patients and donors after allogeneic stem cell transplantation. CDR1 and CDR2 from the germline V gene are SGHDT and YYEEEE. V was pared by 1 base and J by 2 bases, with 2 bases between. The CDR3 length is 12 residues. TCRdb reprocessed the RT-PCR reads with MiXCR, giving one entry per CDR3 protein. The table includes some 150,000 distinct CDR3 sequences, roughly 35% detected once. V and J are TRBV5-6 and TRBJ2-3; no definite D call. The receptor was isolated from a human donor who was either an allogeneic HSCT recipient or a stem cell or donor lymphocyte infusion donor (not recorded which). It is not recorded whose cells these are; they may come from a transplant donor. Sequences were obtained from blood, either unsorted or a sorted T cell fraction (not recorded which). The CDR3 DNA reads as TGTGCCAGCAGCTTGTTCACAGATACGCAGTATTTT. Translated, it gives CASSLFTDTQYF.